This T cell receptor (beta chain) came from a study of regulatory T cells in long-lasting Graves disease. Time point of the sample: persistent/refractory GD, antithyroid drugs over 5 years with positive TRAb. RNA from PBMCs was the source of the TCR library. Arm-PCR of CDR3 regions with iRepertoire HTBI primers generated TCR beta libraries. TCRdb reprocessed the multiplex PCR reads with MiXCR, giving one entry per CDR3 protein. The data show about 290,000 distinct CDR3 sequences, with around 23% seen just once and roughly 56% held by the top ten. V lost 4 bases to trimming and J lost 5 bases, with 11 bases between them. This CDR3 contains 13 residues. Looked up from germline, CDR1 is SGHVS and CDR2 is FNYEAQ. Study results and caveats: Persistent patients had more shared public clonotypes (about 2,700) than new patients (approximately 920). Limited sample numbers may have lowered accuracy.

Only one count was recorded for this clonotype. Its target is unknown. This sequence originates from a female donor with Graves disease. Sequencing was performed on peripheral blood mononuclear cells (PBMCs), taken when the disease was refractory, from a patient treated with antithyroid drugs. This chain connects TRBV7-6 to TRBJ2-5; the D gene is possibly TRBD1 (6 bases). The CDR3, as DNA: TGTGCCAGCAGCTCCTGGACAGATGAGACCCAGTACTTC. Translated: CASSSWTDETQYF. Combining the CDR3 with reference TRBV7-6 and TRBJ2-5 gives the whole variable domain GAGVSQSPRYKVTKRGQDVALRCDPISGHVSLYWYRQALGQGPEFLTYFNYEAQQDKSGLPNDRFSAERPEGSISTLTIQRTEQRDSAMYRCASSSWTDETQYFGPGTRLLVL.